One and the same sample provided the 9 T cell receptor beta chains below, sequenced in a study of blood T cell repertoires in COVID-19. Profiled with immunoSEQ multiplex PCR; TCRdb holds only in-frame clones, not every one. The sample yields 55,000 to 80,000 clones, around 83% seen once. Sequencing was carried out using peripheral blood. Every receptor here comes from a human donor in a cohort sampled during active COVID-19.

This chain joins TRBV6-4 and TRBJ2-5, with 8 positions matching TRBD2. CDR1 and CDR2 from the germline V gene are MRHNA and SNTAGT. With V trimmed by 8 bases and J by 5 bases, 16 bases remained unmatched. This CDR3 is 16 amino acids long. The CDR3 region is CASHGVAGTQGETQYF. CDR3 bases: TGTGCCAGCCACGGGGTAGCGGGGACTCAGGGGGAGACCCAGTACTTC.

The genes are TRBV5-5 and TRBJ1-2; D is perhaps TRBD1 (5 bases). Trimming took off 0 bases at V and 8 bases at J, with 14 bases between the two ends. Germline V gives CDR1 SGHKS, CDR2 YYEKEE (reference sequence). The CDR3 runs to 14 residues. The CDR3 protein is CASSLAQDLMGYTF. The CDR3 DNA follows: TGTGCCAGCAGCTTGGCACAGGACCTAATGGGCTACACCTTC. The variable domain in full, completed from reference TRBV5-5 and TRBJ1-2, reads DAGVTQSPTHLIKTRGQQVTLRCSPISGHKSVSWYQQVLGQGPQFIFQYYEKEERGRGNFPDRFSARQFPNYSSELNVNALLLGDSALYLCASSLAQDLMGYTFGSGTRLTVV.

This rearrangement joins TRBV7-9 to TRBJ1-1; D call uncertain. CDR3 size: 13 residues. CDR1 is SEHNR, CDR2 FQNEAQ, per germline (reference sequence). The V end lost 4 bases, the J end lost 1 base, and 7 bases lay between the germline ends. The CDR3 sequence is CASSWTQNTEAFF. CDR3 coding DNA: TGTGCCAGCAGCTGGACTCAGAACACTGAAGCTTTCTTT.

The rearrangement joins TRBV6-5 to TRBJ2-5, with D possibly TRBD1 on 5 matching bases. The germline CDR1 and CDR2 sequences are MNHEY and SVGAGI. The V and J ends lost 5 bases and 4 bases respectively, with 8 bases between them. The CDR3 contains 12 residues. The CDR3 region has the DNA TGTGCCAGCAGTCGGCAGGGAGAGACCCAGTACTTC. Amino acid sequence: CASSRQGETQYF.

This clone is a singleton in its sample. The chain combines TRBV6-1 with TRBJ1-1; D unclear. The CDR3 has 13 amino acids. CDR1 MNHNS and CDR2 SASEGT come from the germline V gene. Trimming took 3 bases from V and 3 from J, leaving 8 bases between them. CDR3 bases: TGTGCCAGCAGTGACCCCTCTTACACTGAAGCTTTCTTT. Translating it yields CASSDPSYTEAFF.

The rearrangement joins TRBV5-3 to TRBJ2-5, with TRBD1 identical over 8 bases. TRBV5-3 is reported as an ORF; its role is uncertain. The CDR3 is made up of 15 amino acids. The ends lost 0 bases at V and 5 bases at J; junction bases unmatched: 6. The CDR3 spells CARSLGQGAPETQYF. The CDR3 region has the DNA TGTGCCAGAAGCTTGGGGCAGGGGGCTCCGGAGACCCAGTACTTC.

The genes are TRBV3-1 (or the pseudogene TRBV3-2) and TRBJ2-2; TRBD2 aligns across 7 bases. V lost 4 bases, J lost 5 bases, and 4 bases stayed unmatched. The CDR3 covers 14 residues. The germline V gene encodes CDR1 LGHDT and CDR2 YNNKEL (reference sequence). CDR3 sequence: CASSPTAGTGELFF. CDR3 bases: TGTGCCAGCAGCCCAACAGCGGGGACCGGGGAGCTGTTTTTT.

The rearrangement links TRBV10-2 to TRBJ1-3, with 9 nucleotides matching TRBD1. The CDR3 is made up of 14 amino acids. Germline lookup yields CDR1 WSHSY and CDR2 SAAADI. V trimming: 6 bases; J trimming: 1 base; junction bases outside the gene matches: 1. This CDR3 is CASRGTGSGNTIYF. CDR3 nucleotides: TGCGCCAGCAGGGGGACAGGGTCTGGAAACACCATATATTTT.

V is TRBV5-1 and J is TRBJ2-5; a possible D gene is TRBD2 (5 bases). This CDR3 is built from 15 residues. The V and J ends lost 3 bases and 5 bases respectively, with 17 bases between them. The germline gives CDR1 SGHRS, CDR2 YFSETQ. CDR3 amino acids: CASSSSLLAGETQYF. In DNA form, the CDR3 reads TGCGCCAGCAGCTCATCCCTCCTAGCCGGGGAGACCCAGTACTTC. Together with reference TRBV5-1 and TRBJ2-5, the CDR3 gives the full variable domain: KAGVTQTPRYLIKTRGQQVTLSCSPISGHRSVSWYQQTPGQGLQFLFEYFSETQRNKGNFPGRFSGRQFSNSRSEMNVSTLELGDSALYLCASSSSLLAGETQYFGPGTRLLVL.